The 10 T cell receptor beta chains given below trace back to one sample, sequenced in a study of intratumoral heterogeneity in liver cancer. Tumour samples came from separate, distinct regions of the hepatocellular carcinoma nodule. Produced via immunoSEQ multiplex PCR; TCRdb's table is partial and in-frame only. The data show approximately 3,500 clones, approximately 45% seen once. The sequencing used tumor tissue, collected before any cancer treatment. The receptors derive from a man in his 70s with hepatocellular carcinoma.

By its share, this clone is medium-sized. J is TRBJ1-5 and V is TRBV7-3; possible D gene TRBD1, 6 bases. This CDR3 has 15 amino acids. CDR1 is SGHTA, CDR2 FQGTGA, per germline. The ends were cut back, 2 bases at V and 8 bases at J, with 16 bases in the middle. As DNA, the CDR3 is TGTGCCAGCAGCTTATCAGGGGCCCGAGGAGAGCCCCAGCATTTT. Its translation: CASSLSGARGEPQHF. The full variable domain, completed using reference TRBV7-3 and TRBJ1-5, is GAGVSQTPSNKVTEKGKYVELRCDPISGHTALYWYRQSLGQGPEFLIYFQGTGAADDSGLPNDRFFAVRPEGSVSTLKIQRTERGDSAVYLCASSLSGARGEPQHFGDGTRLSIL.

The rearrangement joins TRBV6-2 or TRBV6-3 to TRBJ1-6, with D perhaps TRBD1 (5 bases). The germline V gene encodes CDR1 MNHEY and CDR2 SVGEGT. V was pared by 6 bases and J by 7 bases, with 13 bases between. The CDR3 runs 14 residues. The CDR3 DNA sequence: TGTGCCAGCAGCAAAGCAAACAGGAATTCACCCCTCCACTTT. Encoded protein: CASSKANRNSPLHF.

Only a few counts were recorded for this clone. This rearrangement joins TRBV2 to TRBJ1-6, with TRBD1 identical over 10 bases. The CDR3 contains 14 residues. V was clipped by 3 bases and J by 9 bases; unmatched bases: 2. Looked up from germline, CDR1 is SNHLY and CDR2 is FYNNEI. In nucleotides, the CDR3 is TGTGCCAGCAGTGAGGACAGGGGGAGTTCACCCCTCCACTTT. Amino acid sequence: CASSEDRGSSPLHF.

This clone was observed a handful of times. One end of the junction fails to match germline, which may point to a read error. The CDR3: CASSCKGDSPYEQYF. In DNA, the CDR3 is TGTGCTAGCAGCTGTAAAGGGGACAGCCCCTACGAGCAGTACTTC. The chain recombines TRBV7-7 with TRBJ2-7; 7 bases align to TRBD1. Germline V lookup: CDR1 SSHAT, CDR2 FNYEAQ (reference sequence). There are 15 residues in the CDR3.

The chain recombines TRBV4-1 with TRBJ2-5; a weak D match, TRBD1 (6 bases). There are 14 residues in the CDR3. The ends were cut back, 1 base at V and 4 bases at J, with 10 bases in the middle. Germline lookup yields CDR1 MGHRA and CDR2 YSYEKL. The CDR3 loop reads CASSQVGGRETQYF. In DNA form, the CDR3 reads TGCGCCAGCAGCCAAGTAGGGGGAAGAGAGACCCAGTACTTC.

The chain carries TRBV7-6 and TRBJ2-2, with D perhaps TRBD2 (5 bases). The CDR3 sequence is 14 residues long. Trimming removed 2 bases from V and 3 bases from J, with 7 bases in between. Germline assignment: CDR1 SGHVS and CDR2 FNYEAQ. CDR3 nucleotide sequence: TGTGCCAGCAGCTTACTGGGAGACACCGGGGAGCTGTTTTTT. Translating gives CASSLLGDTGELFF. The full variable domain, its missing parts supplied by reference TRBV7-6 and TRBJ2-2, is GAGVSQSPRYKVTKRGQDVALRCDPISGHVSLYWYRQALGQGPEFLTYFNYEAQQDKSGLPNDRFSAERPEGSISTLTIQRTEQRDSAMYRCASSLLGDTGELFFGEGSRLTVL.

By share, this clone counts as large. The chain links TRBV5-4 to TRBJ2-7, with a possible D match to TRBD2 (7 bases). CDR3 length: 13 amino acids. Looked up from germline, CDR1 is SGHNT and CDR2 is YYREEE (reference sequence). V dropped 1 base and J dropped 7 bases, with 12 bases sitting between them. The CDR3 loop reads CASSLRGAPEQYF. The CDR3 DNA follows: TGTGCCAGCAGCTTGCGGGGGGCGCCTGAGCAGTACTTC.

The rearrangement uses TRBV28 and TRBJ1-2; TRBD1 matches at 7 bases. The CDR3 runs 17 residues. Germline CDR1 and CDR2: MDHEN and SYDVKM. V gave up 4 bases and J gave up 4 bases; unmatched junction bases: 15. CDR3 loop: CASSWGGQPTGFYGYTF. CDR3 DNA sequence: TGTGCCAGCAGTTGGGGGGGACAGCCAACCGGGTTCTATGGCTACACCTTC.

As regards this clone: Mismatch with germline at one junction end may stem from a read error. DNA of the CDR3: TGTGCTAGCAGCTCACTAGCGGGGGGCCCCGGGGAGCTGTTTTTT. Amino acid sequence: CASSSLAGGPGELFF. This chain links TRBV7-7 with TRBJ2-2; 12 bases are shared with TRBD2. Germline CDR1 reads SSHAT; CDR2 reads FNYEAQ (reference sequence). The CDR3 totals 15 residues.

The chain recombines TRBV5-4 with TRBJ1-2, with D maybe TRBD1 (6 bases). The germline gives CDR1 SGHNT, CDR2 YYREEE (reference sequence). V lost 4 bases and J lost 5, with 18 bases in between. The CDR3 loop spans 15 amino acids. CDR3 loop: CASSREPGHDYGYTF. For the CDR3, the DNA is TGTGCCAGCAGCCGAGAACCGGGACACGATTATGGCTACACCTTC.